The 25 T cell receptor beta chains listed next were all sequenced from one sample in a study of T cells in Graves' hyperthyroidism and ophthalmopathy. Regions amplified from RNA transcripts were the TCR beta CDR3 regions. RT-PCR in the first round (using the HTBI primer set) targeted the TCR CDR3. MiXCR, applied by TCRdb to the multiplex PCR reads, yields one record per CDR3 protein. This sample has more than 350,000 distinct CDR3 sequences, with 15% found just once. The sample comprised blood. These receptors originate from a woman in her thirties with Graves' hyperthyroidism.

At least ten counts were recorded for this clonotype. CDR3 bases: TGTGCCAGCACCCGCGGGGGAAGGAGCCATGAGCAGTTCTTC. This encodes CASTRGGRSHEQFF. The V and J genes are TRBV3-1 and TRBJ2-1; 7 nucleotides match TRBD2. V lost 7 bases to trimming and J lost 8 bases; unmatched junction nucleotides: 11. CDR3 length equals 14 residues. Per germline, CDR1 LGHDT and CDR2 YNNKEL (reference sequence).

This clonotype was counted between two and nine times. The rearrangement joins TRBV3-1 to TRBJ2-3; 10 bases are a match to TRBD2. The germline V gene encodes CDR1 LGHDT and CDR2 YNNKEL (reference sequence). The CDR3 loop spans 16 amino acids. Trimming at V came to 4 bases and at J to 10 bases, leaving 14 bases not matched to a gene. The DNA for the CDR3 is TGTGCCAGCAGCCGCCGGATGAGCGGGAGGGCCGGGGCGCAGTATTTT. It specifies CASSRRMSGRAGAQYF.

This clonotype appeared many times. This sequence joins TRBV7-6 and TRBJ2-1; D is unresolved. With 2 bases removed from V and 6 bases from J, the gap between germline ends came to 26 bases. The CDR3 spans 19 residues. CDR1 SGHVS and CDR2 FNYEAQ come from the germline V gene. CDR3 DNA sequence: TGTGCCAGCAGCTTACGGGTCCGGGTTTCATTTCGTCTAAGCAATGAGCAGTTCTTC. Translated, it gives CASSLRVRVSFRLSNEQFF.

This clonotype was detected a few times. The junction shows a germline mismatch at one end, possibly a read error. The genes are TRBV7-7 and TRBJ2-5, with TRBD1 matching over 7 bases. CDR1 and CDR2 from the germline V gene are SSHAT and FNYEAQ (reference sequence). There are 14 residues in the CDR3. The CDR3 loop is CASSLEGAGETQYF. CDR3 DNA sequence: TGTGCTAGCAGCTTAGAGGGGGCCGGGGAGACCCAGTACTTC.

The chain combines TRBV19 with TRBJ2-3; weak D call: TRBD2 (6 bases). The CDR3 loop spans 15 amino acids. CDR1 and CDR2 (germline): LNHDA, SQIVND (reference sequence). Trimming shortened V by 3 bases and J by 1 base, and 11 bases separated the two germline ends. The CDR3 coding sequence is TGTGCCAGTAGTATGGAGGGAACACGCACAGATACGCAGTATTTT. Protein sequence: CASSMEGTRTDTQYF.

This clonotype was found many times. The chain employs TRBV28 and TRBJ2-5, with 8 positions matching TRBD2. The CDR3 totals 14 residues. Losses at the gene ends were 5 bases for V and 1 base for J; bases not matched to a gene: 3. Per germline, CDR1 MDHEN and CDR2 SYDVKM. CDR3 coding DNA: TGTGCCAGCAGTGTAGCGGGGCTCCAAGAGACCCAGTACTTC. Translated: CASSVAGLQETQYF.

The chain employs TRBV19 and TRBJ2-1; D possibly uses TRBD1 or TRBD2 (5 bases each). CDR1 is LNHDA and CDR2 is SQIVND in the germline V gene (reference sequence). V was pared by 7 bases and J by 0 bases, with 10 bases between. The CDR3 is made up of 14 amino acids. This CDR3 is CASKERGSYNEQFF. CDR3 sequence (DNA): TGTGCCAGTAAGGAGAGGGGCTCCTACAATGAGCAGTTCTTC. Complete variable domain (other parts from reference TRBV19 and TRBJ2-1): DGGITQSPKYLFRKEGQNVTLSCEQNLNHDAMYWYRQDPGQGLRLIYYSQIVNDFQKGDIAEGYSVSREKKESFPLTVTSAQKNPTAFYLCASKERGSYNEQFFGPGTRLTVL.

This clonotype was counted many times. The rearrangement links TRBV30 to TRBJ2-1; TRBD2 matches at 11 bases. Germline CDR1 GTSNPN, CDR2 SVGIG (reference sequence). The CDR3 extends over 13 amino acids. The V gene end was trimmed by 3 bases and the J gene end by 9 bases; junction bases not matched to a gene: 4. CDR3: CAWSLAGGSEQFF. In nucleotides, the CDR3 is TGTGCCTGGAGCTTAGCGGGAGGGAGTGAGCAGTTCTTC.

This clonotype was detected a few times. CDR3 sequence reads: CASSLIGQGAIEQYF. CDR3 bases: TGTGCCAGCAGCTTAATCGGACAGGGGGCCATCGAGCAGTACTTC. The chain couples TRBV7-9 to TRBJ2-7, with TRBD1 matching over 11 bases. CDR1 is SEHNR and CDR2 is FQNEAQ in the germline V gene (reference sequence). After removal of 2 bases from V and 6 bases from J, the junction contained 6 bases not matched to a gene. The CDR3 extends over 15 amino acids. The whole variable domain, remainder taken from reference TRBV7-9 and TRBJ2-7, is DTGVSQNPRHKITKRGQNVTFRCDPISEHNRLYWYRQTLGQGPEFLTYFQNEAQLEKSRLLSDRFSAERPKGSFSTLEIQRTEQGDSAMYLCASSLIGQGAIEQYFGPGTRLTVT.

This clonotype was seen a handful of times. The gene calls are TRBV4-2 and TRBJ1-5, with D perhaps TRBD1 (5 bases). The germline V gene encodes CDR1 LGHNA and CDR2 YNFKEQ. Trimming removed 3 bases at V and 5 bases at J, with 11 bases between. The CDR3 totals 14 residues. The CDR3 loop reads CASSHVGGDQPQHF. The CDR3 nucleotides read TGTGCCAGCAGCCACGTGGGGGGAGATCAGCCCCAGCATTTT.

This clonotype was recorded at least ten times. J is TRBJ2-1 and V is TRBV28, with D perhaps matching TRBD1 or TRBD2 (7 bases each). CDR1 MDHEN and CDR2 SYDVKM come from the germline V gene. V was cut by 5 bases and J by 2 bases, with 13 bases left in between. The CDR3 length is 15 residues. CDR3 DNA: TGTGCCAGCAGTCAGGGGGGGAGGCCCTACAATGAGCAGTTCTTC. Its translation is CASSQGGRPYNEQFF.

There are many counts of this clonotype. The chain couples TRBV28 to TRBJ2-1; possibly TRBD2 for D (6 bases). The V gene's germline CDR1 is MDHEN and CDR2 SYDVKM. This CDR3 spans 16 amino acids. Trimming removed 4 bases from V and 1 base from J, with 14 bases in between. The CDR3 spells CASSSPLAKSYNEQFF. The CDR3, as DNA: TGTGCCAGCAGTTCCCCCCTAGCGAAATCCTACAATGAGCAGTTCTTC.

This clonotype turned up a few times. The V and J genes are TRBV30 and TRBJ2-5; 12 bases are a match to TRBD2. The V gene end was trimmed by 4 bases and the J gene end by 9 bases; junction bases not matched to a gene: 12. The CDR3 is 15 residues long. In germline, CDR1 is GTSNPN, CDR2 SVGIG (reference sequence). Here the CDR3 reads CAWIKGLAGVGAQYF. CDR3 sequence (DNA): TGTGCCTGGATAAAGGGACTAGCGGGCGTGGGGGCCCAGTACTTC.

In its sample, this clonotype was seen many times. The rearrangement links TRBV15 to TRBJ2-1; D unresolved. The CDR3 has 13 amino acids. The germline CDR1 and CDR2 sequences are LNHNV and YYDKDF (reference sequence). V lost 3 bases and J lost 8, with 11 bases in between. The CDR3 coding sequence is TGTGCCACCAGCAGGAGCCCCCGTGATGAGCAGTTCTTC. It translates to CATSRSPRDEQFF.

This clonotype occurred many times. The CDR3 reads CASRITGTGANTGELFF. In nucleotides, the CDR3 is TGTGCCAGCAGGATCACCGGGACAGGGGCGAACACCGGGGAGCTGTTTTTT. The genes are TRBV7-9 and TRBJ2-2, with TRBD1 identical over 10 bases. This CDR3 is built from 17 residues. CDR1 is SEHNR and CDR2 is FQNEAQ in the germline V gene (reference sequence). Germline trimming cut 6 bases from V and 0 bases from J; bases unmatched to any gene: 7.

This clonotype was recorded at least ten times. The chain employs TRBV28 and TRBJ2-1, with TRBD2 identical over 8 bases. Germline V gene sequence: CDR1 MDHEN, CDR2 SYDVKM. This CDR3 has 17 amino acids. CDR3 nucleotides: TGTGCAGCAGTTTTACCCTATAGCGGGGCTGACTACAATGAGCAGTTCTTC. Amino acid sequence: CAAVLPYSGADYNEQFF.

Remarks on this clonotype: One junction end disagrees with the germline gene, perhaps due to a read error. V is TRBV10-3 and J is TRBJ2-1, with TRBD1 matching over 8 bases. Per germline, CDR1 ENHRY and CDR2 SYGVKD. The CDR3 length is 16 residues. In DNA form, the CDR3 reads TGTGCCATCAGTGAGAGGTCAGGGGGCGGGTACAATGAGCGGTTCTTC. Translated: CAISERSGGGYNERFF.

The rearrangement uses TRBV9 and TRBJ2-7; 8 nucleotides agree with TRBD1. J gave up 2 bases and V 4 bases, and 8 bases lay outside the gene matches. The CDR3 length is 15 residues. Germline values: CDR1 SGDLS, CDR2 YYNGEE. The CDR3 DNA follows: TGTGCCAGCAGCCCCCTTCCGACAGGGGCCTACGAGCAGTACTTC. Translated: CASSPLPTGAYEQYF. The complete variable domain, with remaining parts taken from reference TRBV9 and TRBJ2-7, reads DSGVTQTPKHLITATGQRVTLRCSPRSGDLSVYWYQQSLDQGLQFLIQYYNGEERAKGNILERFSAQQFPDLHSELNLSSLELGDSALYFCASSPLPTGAYEQYFGPGTRLTVT.

V is TRBV2 and J is TRBJ2-3, with 8 bases fitting TRBD2. V trimming: 2 bases; J trimming: 3 bases; junction bases outside the gene matches: 1. CDR3 length: 14 residues. Germline V gives CDR1 SNHLY, CDR2 FYNNEI. CDR3 sequence (DNA): TGTGCCAGCAGTGAAAGCGGGAGTACAGATACGCAGTATTTT. Its protein is CASSESGSTDTQYF.

This clonotype was observed at least ten times. The chain uses TRBV11-2 and TRBJ2-7, with 11 bases lining up with TRBD1. The germline CDR1 and CDR2 sequences are SGHAT and FQNNGV. The CDR3 is made up of 16 amino acids. Losses at the gene ends were 6 bases for V and 4 bases for J; bases not matched to a gene: 11. Here the CDR3 reads CASRWDRGSIWYEQYF. As DNA, the CDR3 is TGTGCCAGCAGGTGGGACAGGGGGTCTATCTGGTACGAGCAGTACTTC.

Many counts were recorded for this clonotype. V usage is TRBV12-3 or TRBV12-4 and J usage is TRBJ1-5; maybe TRBD1 (6 bases). V lost 7 bases and J 4 bases, leaving 14 bases between the germline ends. The CDR3 is made up of 14 amino acids. The CDR3 DNA reads as TGTGCCAGCACCCTGACAGGACCTAATCAGCCCCAGCATTTT. Protein sequence: CASTLTGPNQPQHF.

This clonotype has at least ten counts. This chain joins TRBV28 and TRBJ1-5; D not certain. There are 13 residues in the CDR3. Per the germline V gene, CDR1 is MDHEN and CDR2 is SYDVKM. V shed 6 bases and J shed 10 bases, with 16 bases lying between them. CDR3 DNA sequence: TGTGCCAGCAGCCCCTCTACAAGTTTTCCCCAGCATTTT. It specifies CASSPSTSFPQHF.

The sample holds a few counts of this clonotype. The V call is TRBV20-1, the J call TRBJ2-7; possible D gene TRBD2, 5 bases. This CDR3 region has 13 residues. The V and J ends lost 3 bases and 7 bases respectively, with 16 bases between them. Germline V lookup: CDR1 DFQATT, CDR2 SNEGSKA (reference sequence). CDR3 in DNA: TGCAGTGCTAGGGACCCGAACCCGGGGGAGCAGTACTTC. It translates to CSARDPNPGEQYF.

This clonotype showed up just once. At one boundary the junction diverges from the germline segment, which might be a read error. The V gene is TRBV2, the J gene TRBJ2-3; D remains ambiguous. Germline V gene sequence: CDR1 SNHLY, CDR2 FYNNEI. The CDR3 loop spans 15 amino acids. CDR3 sequence reads: CASSVIGLGTDTQCF. The CDR3 bases are TGTGCCAGCAGTGTGATAGGGTTGGGCACAGATACGCAGTGTTTT.

This clonotype was counted a few times. The chain joins TRBV5-5 to TRBJ2-7; D tentatively fits TRBD1 or TRBD2 (5 bases each). The CDR3 runs 15 residues. Germline CDR1 reads SGHKS; CDR2 reads YYEKEE (reference sequence). The V and J ends lost 5 bases and 1 base respectively, with 16 bases between them. The CDR3 reads CASSYDSWGSYEQYF. The DNA of the CDR3 is TGTGCCAGCAGTTATGACAGTTGGGGGTCCTACGAGCAGTACTTC.